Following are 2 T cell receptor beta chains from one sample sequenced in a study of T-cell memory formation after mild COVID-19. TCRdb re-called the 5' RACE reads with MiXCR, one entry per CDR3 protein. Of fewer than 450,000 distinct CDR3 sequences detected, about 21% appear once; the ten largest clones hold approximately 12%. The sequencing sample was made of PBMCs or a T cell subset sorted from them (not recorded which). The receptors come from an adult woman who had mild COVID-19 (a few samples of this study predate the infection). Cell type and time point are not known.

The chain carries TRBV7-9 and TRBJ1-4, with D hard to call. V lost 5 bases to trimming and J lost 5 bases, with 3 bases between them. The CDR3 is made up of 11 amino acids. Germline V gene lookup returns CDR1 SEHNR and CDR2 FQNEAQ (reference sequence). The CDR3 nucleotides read TGTGCCAGCAGCCCAAATGAAAAACTGTTTTTT. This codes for CASSPNEKLFF.

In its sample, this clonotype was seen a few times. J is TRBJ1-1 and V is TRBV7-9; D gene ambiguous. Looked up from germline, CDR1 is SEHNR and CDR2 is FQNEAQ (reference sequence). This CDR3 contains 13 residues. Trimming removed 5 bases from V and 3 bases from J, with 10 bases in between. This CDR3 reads CASSGRLHTEAFF. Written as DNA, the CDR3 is TGTGCCAGCAGCGGACGGCTTCACACTGAAGCTTTCTTT.